This TCR beta chain was retrieved from a study of blood T cell repertoires in COVID-19. This clone has a single count. Generated by immunoSEQ multiplex PCR, the TCRdb table keeps only in-frame clones and is missing some. The sample shows hundreds of thousands of clones, about nine tenths of them seen only once. There are 15 residues in the CDR3. J was trimmed by 4 bases and V by 1 base; bases with no gene match: 3. Per germline, CDR1 LGHDT and CDR2 YNNKEL (reference sequence). This clonotype originated in a woman in her 70s with COVID-19, enrolled during active disease. The V and J genes are TRBV3-1 (or the pseudogene TRBV3-2) and TRBJ1-3, with 8 bases matching TRBD1. Sample: peripheral blood. The CDR3 coding sequence is TGTGCCAGCAGCCAAGGGACAGGGTCAGGAAACACCATATATTTT. Its protein product is CASSQGTGSGNTIYF.